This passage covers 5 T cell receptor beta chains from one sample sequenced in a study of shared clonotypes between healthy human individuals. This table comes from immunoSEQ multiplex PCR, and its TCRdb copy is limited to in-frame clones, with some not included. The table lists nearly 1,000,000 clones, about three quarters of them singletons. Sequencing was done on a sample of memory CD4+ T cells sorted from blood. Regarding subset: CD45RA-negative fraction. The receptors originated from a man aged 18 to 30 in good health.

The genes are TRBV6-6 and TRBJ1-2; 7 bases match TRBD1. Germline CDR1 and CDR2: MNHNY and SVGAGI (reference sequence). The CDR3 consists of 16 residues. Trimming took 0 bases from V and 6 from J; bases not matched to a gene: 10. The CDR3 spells CASSYSGQALNNGYTF. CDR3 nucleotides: TGTGCCAGCAGTTACTCAGGACAGGCCTTAAATAATGGCTACACCTTC.

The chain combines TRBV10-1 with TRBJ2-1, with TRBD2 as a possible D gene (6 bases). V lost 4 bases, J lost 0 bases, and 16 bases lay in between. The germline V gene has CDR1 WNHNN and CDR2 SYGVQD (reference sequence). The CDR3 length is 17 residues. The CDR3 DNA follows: TGCGCCAGCAGTGGGGTCCTGGCGGGGAGCTCCTACAATGAGCAGTTCTTC. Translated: CASSGVLAGSSYNEQFF.

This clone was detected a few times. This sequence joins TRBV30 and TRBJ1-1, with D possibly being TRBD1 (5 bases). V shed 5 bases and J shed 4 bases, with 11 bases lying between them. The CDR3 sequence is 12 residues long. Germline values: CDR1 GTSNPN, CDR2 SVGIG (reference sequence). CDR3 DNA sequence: TGTGCCTGGGACGTCGGGACCACTGAAGCTTTCTTT. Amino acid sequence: CAWDVGTTEAFF.

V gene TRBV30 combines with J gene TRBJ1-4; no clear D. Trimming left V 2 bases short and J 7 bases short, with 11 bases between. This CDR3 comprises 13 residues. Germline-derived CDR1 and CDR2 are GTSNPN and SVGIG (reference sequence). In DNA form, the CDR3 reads TGTGCCTGGAGTCCGGTCCTTTTTGAAAAACTGTTTTTT. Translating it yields CAWSPVLFEKLFF.

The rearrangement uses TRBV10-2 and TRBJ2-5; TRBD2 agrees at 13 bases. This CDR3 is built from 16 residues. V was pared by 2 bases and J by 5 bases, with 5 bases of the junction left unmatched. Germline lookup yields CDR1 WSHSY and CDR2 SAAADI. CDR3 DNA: TGCGCCAGCAGTGAGCGGACTAGCGGGAGTGGGGAGACCCAGTACTTC. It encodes CASSERTSGSGETQYF.